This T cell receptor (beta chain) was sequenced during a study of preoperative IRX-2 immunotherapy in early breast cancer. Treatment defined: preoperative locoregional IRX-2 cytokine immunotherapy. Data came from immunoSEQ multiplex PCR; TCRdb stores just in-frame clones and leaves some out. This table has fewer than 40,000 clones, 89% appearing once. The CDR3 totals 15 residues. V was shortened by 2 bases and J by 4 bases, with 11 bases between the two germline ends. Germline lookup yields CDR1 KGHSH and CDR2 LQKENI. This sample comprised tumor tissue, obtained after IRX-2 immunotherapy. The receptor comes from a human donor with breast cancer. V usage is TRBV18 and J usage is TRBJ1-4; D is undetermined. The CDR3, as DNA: TGTGCCAGCTCACCAACCTTGGCAGATAATGAAAAACTGTTTTTT. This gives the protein CASSPTLADNEKLFF. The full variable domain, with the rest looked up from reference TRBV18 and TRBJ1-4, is NAGVMQNPRHLVRRRGQEARLRCSPMKGHSHVYWYRQLPEEGLKFMVYLQKENIIDESGMPKERFSAEFPKEGPSILRIQQVVRGDSAAYFCASSPTLADNEKLFFGSGTQLSVL.